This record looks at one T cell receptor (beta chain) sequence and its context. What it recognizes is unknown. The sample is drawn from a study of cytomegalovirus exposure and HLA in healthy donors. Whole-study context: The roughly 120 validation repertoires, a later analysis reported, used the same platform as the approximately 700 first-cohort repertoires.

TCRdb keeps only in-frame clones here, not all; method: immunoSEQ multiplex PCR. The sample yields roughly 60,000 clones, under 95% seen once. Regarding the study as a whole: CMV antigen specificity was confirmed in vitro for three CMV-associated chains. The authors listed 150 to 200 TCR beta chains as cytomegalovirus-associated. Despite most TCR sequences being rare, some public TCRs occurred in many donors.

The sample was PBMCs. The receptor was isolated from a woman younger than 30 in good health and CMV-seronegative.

The CDR3 loop reads CASSTPDRAGTEAFF. The CDR3 DNA sequence: TGTGCCAGCAGCACCCCGGACAGGGCAGGCACTGAAGCTTTCTTT. The chain employs TRBV5-5 and TRBJ1-1; 8 bases fit TRBD1. Germline CDR1 reads SGHKS; CDR2 reads YYEKEE (reference sequence). The CDR3 spans 15 residues. Unmatched junction bases numbered 9, after V lost 4 bases and J lost 4 bases.